The 4 T cell receptor beta chains below were found in one sample sequenced in a study of cytomegalovirus exposure and HLA in healthy donors. Profiling relied on immunoSEQ multiplex PCR, and the TCRdb table lists in-frame clones only, not all of them. The table lists roughly 250,000 clones, around 91% of them singletons. What was sequenced was PBMCs. These receptors were collected from a woman aged 18-29 years in good health and CMV-seronegative.

The rearrangement joins TRBV6-6 to TRBJ2-7; TRBD1 matches 7 bases. V shed 2 bases and J 3 bases; nucleotides not matched to a gene: 4. The germline V gene has CDR1 MNHNY and CDR2 SVGAGI (reference sequence). There are 14 residues in the CDR3. CDR3 DNA sequence: TGTGCCAGCAGTTACGGGGACAGCGACTACGAGCAGTACGTC. Protein sequence: CASSYGDSDYEQYV.

The chain employs TRBV29-1 and TRBJ1-1; D is perhaps TRBD1 (5 bases). The germline V gene has CDR1 SQVTM and CDR2 ANQGSEA. CDR3 size: 13 residues. V lost 7 bases and J 0 bases, leaving 12 bases between the germline ends. The CDR3 nucleotides are TGCAGCGCTGGAGGGACGGTGAACACTGAAGCTTTCTTT. Translated: CSAGGTVNTEAFF.

CDR3 nucleotides: TGTGCCAGCAGGTATGGCCTCGAGCAGTACTTC. As protein: CASRYGLEQYF. The chain recombines TRBV28 with TRBJ2-7; no definite D call. V was cut by 6 bases and J by 6 bases, with 9 bases left in between. The CDR3 is made up of 11 amino acids. Germline V lookup: CDR1 MDHEN, CDR2 SYDVKM.

The genes are TRBV5-1 and TRBJ2-3; 11 nucleotides agree with TRBD2. CDR3 length: 14 amino acids. Per the germline V gene, CDR1 is SGHRS and CDR2 is YFSETQ. The J segment lost 2 bases and the V segment lost 7 bases, leaving 3 bases of the junction unmatched. CDR3 sequence (DNA): TGCGCCAGCGGTAGCGGGGGGGTCACAGATACGCAGTATTTT. Its translation is CASGSGGVTDTQYF.